Listed below are T cell receptor beta chains from one sample, sequenced in a study of regulatory T cells in long-lasting Graves disease. MiXCR, run by TCRdb on the multiplex PCR reads, gives a single entry per CDR3 protein. The table records 700,000 or so distinct CDR3 sequences, 30% of them present only once. The source was peripheral blood mononuclear cells (PBMCs), collected when the disease was refractory, from a patient treated with antithyroid drugs. All receptors derive from a female donor with Graves disease. The CDR3 runs from the conserved cysteine through the conserved F or W. D genes are given only for firm matches. Only part of the rows carry a size: once, few, many, or a class if the clone is expanded.

TGTGCCAGCAGCTTAAAAGCGTCGGGAGGACATCACTATGGCTACACCTTC,CASSLKASGGHHYGYTF,TRBJ1-2,NA,TRBV7-3,NA
TGTGCCAGCAGCTTAGCGCCCCAACGGCTCTATGGCTACACCTTC,CASSLAPQRLYGYTF,TRBJ1-2,NA,TRBV7-8,NA
TGCAGTGCTACGAAGGGGGGGAACACTGAAGCTTTCTTT,CSATKGGNTEAFF,TRBJ1-1,NA,TRBV20-1,NA
TGCAGTGCTAGAGAAAAGAGCGTAGCTTTCTTT,CSAREKSVAFF,TRBJ1-1,NA,TRBV20-1,many
TGTGCCTGGATGACCCTTAGGGATAACTATGGCTACACCTTC,CAWMTLRDNYGYTF,TRBJ1-2,NA,TRBV30,few
TGCAGCGTTGAAGAAGACAGGGGGCTAGGGGCCAACGTCCTGACTTTC,CSVEEDRGLGANVLTF,TRBJ2-6,TRBD1,TRBV29-1,NA
TGTGCCAGCAGCCTACTCGCACAGGGGGCTTACGAGCAGTACTTC,CASSLLAQGAYEQYF,TRBJ2-7,TRBD1,TRBV13,few
TGTGCCAGCAGTGAGGCAAAGGGGAAAGCTTTCTTT,CASSEAKGKAFF,TRBJ1-1,NA,TRBV11-1,NA
TGTGCCAGCTCACCCTCCAGGGGTCCTGAAGCTTTCTTT,CASSPSRGPEAFF,TRBJ1-1,NA,TRBV18,NA
TGTGCCATCAGAGAGGGGCAGGGCCCAGCCTACGAGCAGTACTTC,CAIREGQGPAYEQYF,TRBJ2-7,NA,TRBV10-3,NA
TGCGCCAGCAGCAGGGGAATCGGCACAGCAGCCTACGAGCAGTACTTC,CASSRGIGTAAYEQYF,TRBJ2-7,NA,TRBV5-1,few
TGTGCCAGCAGCCCTAACCCCGGGACTGAAGCTTTCTTT,CASSPNPGTEAFF,TRBJ1-1,NA,TRBV28,few
TGTGCCAGCAGCGCCCCGGGACAGAGTGGAAACACCATATATTTT,CASSAPGQSGNTIYF,TRBJ1-3,TRBD1,TRBV9,NA
TGTGCCAGCAGCTCCCGAAACACTCTAAGGCAGAGCTCCTACGAGCAGTACTTC,CASSSRNTLRQSSYEQYF,TRBJ2-7,NA,TRBV11-2,few
TGTGCCAGTAGCGGGAGGGCCACCGGGGAGCTGTTTTTT,CASSGRATGELFF,TRBJ2-2,TRBD2,TRBV6-1,NA
TGTGCCAGCAGTTTGTTGGTTACGGGGACGACTTTCTTT,CASSLLVTGTTFF,TRBJ1-1,NA,TRBV28,NA
TGTGCCTTGGGGCTAGCGGAAGAAGGCTACGAGCAGTACTTC,CALGLAEEGYEQYF,TRBJ2-7,TRBD2,TRBV30,NA
TGTGCCAGCAGCAAGGGGTTTGAAGCTTTCTTT,CASSKGFEAFF,TRBJ1-1,NA,TRBV6-1,few
TGTGCCAGCAGTTACAGGTCTAGCGAACAAGAGACCCAGTACTTC,CASSYRSSEQETQYF,TRBJ2-5,NA,TRBV6-5,many
TGTGCCACCCTGGGACTGGCGGGTAATGAGCAGTTCTTC,CATLGLAGNEQFF,TRBJ2-1,NA,TRBV15,NA
TGCGCCAGCGGACCGACAGGGGGTAGGACCACTGAAGCTTTCTTT,CASGPTGGRTTEAFF,TRBJ1-1,TRBD1,TRBV5-1,few
TGTGCCAGCAGTTTTGGGCTAGCGGGAGGTCGGAATGAGCAGTTCTTC,CASSFGLAGGRNEQFF,TRBJ2-1,TRBD2,TRBV12-3/TRBV12-4,few
TGTGCCAGCAGGCCCGGGACAGGGGATGGCTACACCTTC,CASRPGTGDGYTF,TRBJ1-2,TRBD1,TRBV6-1,many
TGTGCCAGCAGTGTTCCAGTACAAGAGACCCAGTACTTC,CASSVPVQETQYF,TRBJ2-5,NA,TRBV2,many
TGTGCCAGCAGTTTTTTTCAAGGGACCACAGATACGCAGTATTTT,CASSFFQGTTDTQYF,TRBJ2-3,NA,TRBV12-3/TRBV12-4,NA
TGTGCCACCCGGACTAGCGGGAGCCAAGAGACCCAGTACTTC,CATRTSGSQETQYF,TRBJ2-5,TRBD2,TRBV12-3/TRBV12-4,NA
TGTGCCAGCAGCAGAACAGAAACGAACACTGAAGCTTTCTTT,CASSRTETNTEAFF,TRBJ1-1,NA,TRBV2,many
TGTGCCAGTAGTATGGAACTAGCGGGAGGGTCCAGCTCCTACGAGCAGTACTTC,CASSMELAGGSSSYEQYF,TRBJ2-7,TRBD2,TRBV19,few
TGTGCCAGCAGTTCCGGGACTAGCGGGCTACCCTACGAGCAGTACTTC,CASSSGTSGLPYEQYF,TRBJ2-7,TRBD2,TRBV7-9,few
TGTGCCAGCGTAGGGTCGGGGTCTGGAAACACCATATATTTT,CASVGSGSGNTIYF,TRBJ1-3,NA,TRBV12-3/TRBV12-4,few
TGTGCCACCAAGGTACCGGGAGCCGATCAGCCCCAGCATTTT,CATKVPGADQPQHF,TRBJ1-5,NA,TRBV6-1,NA